The next 16 T cell receptor beta chains were all read from a single sample in a study of CD8 T cells in Susac syndrome. With random hexamers, about 0.5 to 1 ug RNA was reverse transcribed. Each CDR3 protein gets one entry after TCRdb re-called the immunoSEQ multiplex PCR reads with MiXCR. The sample lists approximately 190,000 distinct CDR3 sequences; more than 85% were seen once. Input material: CD8+ T cells from PBMCs. These receptors came from a human donor with Susac syndrome.

The V call is TRBV19, the J call TRBJ2-1; D is ambiguous. The V end was cut by 3 bases, the J end by 0 bases, with 6 bases between. Germline lookup yields CDR1 LNHDA and CDR2 SQIVND (reference sequence). This CDR3 is built from 14 residues. In DNA form, the CDR3 reads TGTGCCAGTAGTATTGGCAGCTCCTACAATGAGCAGTTCTTC. This sequence encodes CASSIGSSYNEQFF.

The chain uses TRBV15 and TRBJ2-1; a possible D gene is TRBD2 (5 bases). Looked up from germline, CDR1 is LNHNV and CDR2 is YYDKDF (reference sequence). This CDR3 has 14 amino acids. Deletions cut 3 bases from V and 6 bases from J, with 12 bases between. CDR3 in amino acids: CATSSTPAGNEQFF. The CDR3, as DNA: TGTGCCACCAGCAGCACCCCCGCGGGCAATGAGCAGTTCTTC.

J is TRBJ2-7 and V is TRBV13; D may match TRBD1 or TRBD2 (5 bases each). Trimming shortened V by 6 bases and J by 2 bases, and 14 bases separated the two germline ends. Germline V gene sequence: CDR1 PRHDT, CDR2 FYEKMQ (reference sequence). This CDR3 comprises 14 residues. DNA for the CDR3: TGTGCCAGCAGTTCACAGGAGGTCCCCTACGAGCAGTACTTC. This translates into CASSSQEVPYEQYF. Combining the CDR3 with reference TRBV13 and TRBJ2-7 gives the whole variable domain AAGVIQSPRHLIKEKRETATLKCYPIPRHDTVYWYQQGPGQDPQFLISFYEKMQSDKGSIPDRFSAQQFSDYHSELNMSSLELGDSALYFCASSSQEVPYEQYFGPGTRLTVT.

The chain carries TRBV4-1 and TRBJ1-2; D ambiguous. The CDR3 consists of 16 residues. Trimming pared 3 bases from V and 4 bases from J, leaving 18 bases between. Germline CDR1 MGHRA, CDR2 YSYEKL. Here the CDR3 reads CASSQDSETASYGYTF. The DNA of the CDR3 is TGCGCCAGCAGCCAGGATTCCGAAACAGCAAGCTATGGCTACACCTTC.

J is TRBJ1-3 and V is TRBV24-1, with D tentatively TRBD1 (6 bases). This CDR3 is built from 14 residues. V lost 3 bases to trimming and J lost 5 bases, with 10 bases between them. Germline assignment: CDR1 KGHDR and CDR2 SFDVKD. The CDR3 loop reads CATSDGGTRNTIYF. The CDR3 nucleotides are TGTGCCACCAGTGATGGCGGGACACGAAACACCATATATTTT.

The rearrangement uses TRBV15 and TRBJ2-3; 7 bases fit TRBD2. V trimming: 3 bases; J trimming: 2 bases; junction bases outside the gene matches: 5. Germline loops: CDR1 LNHNV, CDR2 YYDKDF (reference sequence). The CDR3 consists of 15 residues. In nucleotides, the CDR3 is TGTGCCACCAGCAGCCGACAGCGGGACACAGATACGCAGTATTTT. Its protein is CATSSRQRDTDTQYF. Drawing the rest from reference TRBV15 and TRBJ2-3, the complete variable domain is DAMVIQNPRYQVTQFGKPVTLSCSQTLNHNVMYWYQQKSSQAPKLLFHYYDKDFNNEADTPDNFQSRRPNTSFCFLDIRSPGLGDTAMYLCATSSRQRDTDTQYFGPGTRLTVL.

The rearrangement joins TRBV4-1 to TRBJ1-1; perhaps TRBD1 as D (5 bases). Germline V gives CDR1 MGHRA, CDR2 YSYEKL. Trimming took 4 bases from V and 11 from J, leaving 14 bases between them. The CDR3 loop spans 12 amino acids. CDR3 sequence: CASSLEGWWAFF. CDR3 sequence (DNA): TGCGCCAGCAGCCTCGAGGGGTGGTGGGCTTTCTTT.

This rearrangement joins TRBV9 to TRBJ2-6, with D tentatively TRBD1 (6 bases). V was clipped by 3 bases and J by 0 bases, with 10 bases between them. The CDR3 runs 16 residues. Germline CDR1 SGDLS, CDR2 YYNGEE. This CDR3 reads CASSAHRVSGANVLTF. CDR3 nucleotide sequence: TGTGCCAGCAGCGCCCACAGGGTCTCTGGGGCCAACGTCCTGACTTTC.

V is TRBV2 and J is TRBJ2-5; D perhaps matches TRBD1 (6 bases). The CDR3 length is 14 residues. V was pared by 6 bases and J by 1 base, with 12 bases between. Per the germline V gene, CDR1 is SNHLY and CDR2 is FYNNEI. CDR3 coding DNA: TGTGCCAGCAGGGGGGACACACCCCAAGAGACCCAGTACTTC. This translates into CASRGDTPQETQYF. The variable domain in full, with the rest retrieved from reference TRBV2 and TRBJ2-5, is EPEVTQTPSHQVTQMGQEVILRCVPISNHLYFYWYRQILGQKVEFLVSFYNNEISEKSEIFDDQFSVERPDGSNFTLKIRSTKLEDSAMYFCASRGDTPQETQYFGPGTRLLVL.

The J gene is TRBJ2-7, the V gene TRBV4-1, with D tentatively TRBD2 (6 bases). With 2 bases removed from V and 1 base from J, the gap between germline ends came to 9 bases. Germline V gene data show CDR1 as MGHRA and CDR2 as YSYEKL. The CDR3 runs to 14 residues. The CDR3 is CASSQRLESYEQYF. The CDR3 nucleotides are TGCGCCAGCAGCCAAAGACTAGAGTCCTACGAGCAGTACTTC.

The V gene is TRBV19, the J gene TRBJ1-1; D is undetermined. Looked up from germline, CDR1 is LNHDA and CDR2 is SQIVND (reference sequence). This CDR3 is built from 13 residues. The V and J ends lost 6 bases and 4 bases respectively, with 12 bases between them. The CDR3 is CASSPSGVTEAFF. In nucleotides, the CDR3 is TGTGCCAGTAGCCCCTCTGGAGTCACTGAAGCTTTCTTT.

The chain employs TRBV29-1 and TRBJ1-3, with D unclear. CDR3 size: 13 residues. CDR1 and CDR2 from the germline V gene are SQVTM and ANQGSEA. V shed 4 bases and J shed 0 bases, with 7 bases lying between them. DNA of the CDR3: TGCAGCGTTGGAAAAGACTCTGGAAACACCATATATTTT. It specifies CSVGKDSGNTIYF.

This clonotype was detected only once. The gene calls are TRBV7-9 and TRBJ2-7; D ambiguous. Trimming pared 5 bases from V and 2 bases from J, leaving 13 bases between. The V gene's germline CDR1 is SEHNR and CDR2 FQNEAQ (reference sequence). This CDR3 is built from 14 residues. The CDR3 here is CASSIAHVTYEQYF. CDR3 nucleotide sequence: TGTGCCAGCAGCATCGCGCATGTCACCTACGAGCAGTACTTC.

The chain couples TRBV13 to TRBJ2-3; D possibly uses TRBD1 or TRBD2 (6 bases each). With 3 bases removed from V and 4 bases from J, the gap between germline ends came to 20 bases. CDR1 and CDR2 from the germline V gene are PRHDT and FYEKMQ (reference sequence). The length of the CDR3 is 17 residues. CDR3 coding DNA: TGTGCCAGCAGCTTTGGATTGAAAGGGGGGCCGGCAGATACGCAGTATTTT. Translated, it gives CASSFGLKGGPADTQYF.

This rearrangement joins TRBV30 to TRBJ2-2; D is unclear. The germline V gene encodes CDR1 GTSNPN and CDR2 SVGIG (reference sequence). The CDR3 is 13 residues long. Trimming removed 1 base at V and 1 base at J, with 4 bases between. The CDR3 DNA sequence: TGTGCCTGGAGTGGTGGGAACACCGGGGAGCTGTTTTTT. It codes for CAWSGGNTGELFF.

This chain joins TRBV12-3 or TRBV12-4 and TRBJ2-1; D is uncertain. This CDR3 is 14 amino acids long. V lost 5 bases, J lost 0 bases, and 8 bases lay in between. Written as DNA, the CDR3 is TGTGCCAGCAGTACCCTAAGCTCCTACAATGAGCAGTTCTTC. Amino acid sequence: CASSTLSSYNEQFF.